The source of this TCR beta chain is a study of control samples from healthy donors and cancer patients. The method was immunoSEQ multiplex PCR; TCRdb's version includes in-frame clones alone and lacks a portion of them. In the table there are about 92,000 clones, approximately 78% of which are singletons. This CDR3 has 14 residues. Trimming pared 10 bases from V and 1 base from J, leaving 16 bases between. Germline CDR1 and CDR2: MNHEY and SVGAGI. The receptor was derived from a woman in her sixties or seventies in good health. This rearrangement joins TRBV6-5 to TRBJ2-5; D is ambiguous. The material sequenced was blood. CDR3 in DNA: TGTGCCACGGCCTTCGTGGGGTTCCAAGAGACCCAGTACTTC. Translated: CATAFVGFQETQYF.